Below are 20 T cell receptor beta chains sequenced from a single sample in a study of control samples from healthy donors and cancer patients. Sequencing was performed with immunoSEQ multiplex PCR; in TCRdb, only in-frame clones are kept and a portion is missing. In the table there are around 64,000 clones, more than 70% of which are singletons. The sample consisted of PBMCs. These TCRs come from a man between 60 and 75 years old with colorectal cancer.

V gene TRBV28 combines with J gene TRBJ2-1, with a tentative D call TRBD1 (5 bases). The germline gives CDR1 MDHEN, CDR2 SYDVKM. Trimming pared 5 bases from V and 10 bases from J, leaving 9 bases between. This CDR3 comprises 11 residues. The CDR3 DNA reads as TGTGCCAGCAGTCTGACAGTGGAGCAGTTCTTC. It encodes CASSLTVEQFF.

The chain is built from TRBV3-1 (or the pseudogene TRBV3-2) and TRBJ2-7, with D hard to call. Per germline, CDR1 LGHDT and CDR2 YNNKEL (reference sequence). V was shortened by 1 base and J by 3 bases, with 13 bases between the two germline ends. This CDR3 has 15 amino acids. As DNA, the CDR3 is TGTGCCAGCAGCCAAGGGTCGAAGCTGAACTACGAGCAGTACTTC. Translating gives CASSQGSKLNYEQYF.

The V call is TRBV7-3, the J call TRBJ1-6; TRBD1 matches 7 bases. Germline CDR1 reads SGHTA; CDR2 reads FQGTGA. V was clipped by 6 bases and J by 8 bases; unmatched bases: 13. CDR3 length: 16 amino acids. The CDR3 sequence: CASRDPPPDRDSPLHF. The CDR3, as DNA: TGTGCCAGCAGAGATCCGCCCCCCGACAGGGATTCACCCCTCCACTTT.

The rearrangement uses TRBV10-3 and TRBJ2-3; D remains unclear. V lost 3 bases and J lost 2, with 12 bases in between. CDR3 length: 15 amino acids. Germline V gene lookup returns CDR1 ENHRY and CDR2 SYGVKD. As DNA, the CDR3 is TGTGCCATCAGTGACGAAATTGGTCCCACAGATACGCAGTATTTT. It specifies CAISDEIGPTDTQYF.

This clone has just one count. V gene TRBV30 combines with J gene TRBJ1-5; D call uncertain. The CDR3 is made up of 14 amino acids. Trimming pared 5 bases from V and 2 bases from J, leaving 13 bases between. CDR1 is GTSNPN, CDR2 SVGIG, per germline (reference sequence). The CDR3 here is CAWSGGMGNQPQHF. CDR3 bases: TGTGCCTGGTCCGGAGGGATGGGCAATCAGCCCCAGCATTTT.

The chain is built from TRBV5-6 and TRBJ1-5; perhaps TRBD1 as D (5 bases). The V gene's germline CDR1 is SGHDT and CDR2 YYEEEE. V was clipped by 0 bases and J by 2 bases, with 12 bases between them. CDR3 length equals 16 residues. Here the CDR3 reads CASSLGGGFGNQPQHF. The DNA for the CDR3 is TGTGCCAGCAGCTTGGGGGGCGGGTTTGGCAATCAGCCCCAGCATTTT. Filled out from reference TRBV5-6 and TRBJ1-5, the complete variable domain reads DAGVTQSPTHLIKTRGQQVTLRCSPKSGHDTVSWYQQALGQGPQFIFQYYEEEERQRGNFPDRFSGHQFPNYSSELNVNALLLGDSALYLCASSLGGGFGNQPQHFGDGTRLSIL.

The chain carries TRBV19 and TRBJ1-1; D possibly corresponds to TRBD1 (6 bases). CDR3 length: 11 residues. Germline-derived CDR1 and CDR2 are LNHDA and SQIVND (reference sequence). V shed 10 bases and J shed 7 bases, with 13 bases lying between them. The CDR3 DNA reads TGTGCCACCGTCAGGGGATATGAAGCTTTCTTT. Translated: CATVRGYEAFF. The whole variable domain, remainder taken from reference TRBV19 and TRBJ1-1, is DGGITQSPKYLFRKEGQNVTLSCEQNLNHDAMYWYRQDPGQGLRLIYYSQIVNDFQKGDIAEGYSVSREKKESFPLTVTSAQKNPTAFYLCATVRGYEAFFGQGTRLTVV.

The V call is TRBV11-3, the J call TRBJ1-3, with 7 bases matching TRBD1. Germline V gene lookup returns CDR1 SGHNT and CDR2 YENEEA. This CDR3 spans 15 amino acids. V shed 5 bases and J 2 bases; nucleotides not matched to a gene: 6. The CDR3, as DNA: TGTGCCAGCAGCGGGACAGATCCGGCTGGAAACACCATATATTTT. Residues: CASSGTDPAGNTIYF.

V gene TRBV3-1 (or the pseudogene TRBV3-2) combines with J gene TRBJ1-2, with D perhaps TRBD1 (5 bases). Trimming shortened V by 1 base and J by 4 bases, and 10 bases separated the two germline ends. Germline CDR1 and CDR2: LGHDT and YNNKEL (reference sequence). This CDR3 contains 14 residues. This CDR3 reads CASSQGGSSYGYTF. CDR3 bases: TGTGCCAGCAGCCAAGGGGGGTCTAGCTATGGCTACACCTTC.

This chain uses TRBV5-4 with TRBJ2-7; 7 bases align to TRBD2. V shed 2 bases and J 4 bases; nucleotides not matched to a gene: 3. Germline CDR1 and CDR2: SGHNT and YYREEE (reference sequence). The CDR3 loop spans 13 amino acids. For the CDR3, the DNA is TGTGCCAGCAGCTTTAGCGGGCGATACGAGCAGTACTTC. Amino acids: CASSFSGRYEQYF.

The chain carries TRBV2 and TRBJ2-3; the D gene could be TRBD1 or TRBD2 (5 bases each). V lost 3 bases and J 4 bases, leaving 11 bases between the germline ends. CDR3 length equals 14 residues. CDR1 is SNHLY, CDR2 FYNNEI, per germline. The CDR3 DNA reads as TGTGCCAGCAGTGACCCCCGAGGGGCAGATACGCAGTATTTT. Translating it yields CASSDPRGADTQYF.

The rearrangement joins TRBV9 to TRBJ2-3; D is perhaps TRBD2 (6 bases). The CDR3 is 15 amino acids. Per the germline V gene, CDR1 is SGDLS and CDR2 is YYNGEE. The V gene lost 3 bases and the J gene lost 5 bases, with 16 bases spanning the gap. Here the CDR3 reads CASSGGGVGQDTQYF. The DNA for the CDR3 is TGTGCCAGCAGCGGGGGAGGAGTGGGCCAAGATACGCAGTATTTT.

This clone appeared once. The CDR3 DNA reads as TGCGCCAGCAGCCCGGACAAAGTCGGTCCCTACGAGCAGTACTTC. Its protein is CASSPDKVGPYEQYF. The rearrangement uses TRBV5-1 and TRBJ2-7; D perhaps matches TRBD1 (5 bases). The CDR3 has 15 residues. The V end lost 4 bases, the J end lost 2 bases, and 16 bases lay between the germline ends. Germline V gene sequence: CDR1 SGHRS, CDR2 YFSETQ.

Judged by abundance, this clone is medium-sized (0.01 to 0.1%). The chain carries TRBV7-3 and TRBJ2-7; perhaps TRBD2 as D (5 bases). Germline loops: CDR1 SGHTA, CDR2 FQGTGA. Trimming cost V 0 bases and J 3 bases, with 15 bases left between them. The CDR3 loop spans 16 amino acids. As DNA, the CDR3 is TGTGCCAGCAGCTTAACCGGCGGGTTGAGTTTCTACGAGCAGTACTTC. Its translation is CASSLTGGLSFYEQYF.

This clone turned up a few times. The CDR3 sequence: CASSQYAGTGTVETQYF. For the CDR3, the DNA is TGTGCCAGCAGCCAGTACGCCGGGACAGGGACTGTCGAGACCCAGTACTTC. The chain combines TRBV4-2 with TRBJ2-5, with 9 bases identical to TRBD1. This CDR3 contains 17 residues. The germline gives CDR1 LGHNA, CDR2 YNFKEQ. Losses at the gene ends were 3 bases for V and 5 bases for J; bases not matched to a gene: 13.

The chain recombines TRBV9 with TRBJ2-1, with 9 bases that match TRBD2. The CDR3 is 16 residues long. Per the germline V gene, CDR1 is SGDLS and CDR2 is YYNGEE. V lost 0 bases, J lost 9 bases, and 10 bases stayed unmatched. This CDR3 reads CASSVAPDSGGSEQFF. The DNA for the CDR3 is TGTGCCAGCAGCGTAGCCCCGGATAGCGGGGGAAGTGAGCAGTTCTTC.

This clone appeared a few times. This chain connects TRBV5-1 to TRBJ1-1, with a tentative D call TRBD1 (6 bases). Germline-derived CDR1 and CDR2 are SGHRS and YFSETQ. The V gene lost 5 bases and the J gene lost 0 bases, with 17 bases spanning the gap. The CDR3 has 16 residues. The CDR3 DNA reads as TGCGCCAGCAGTAGGTCACAGGGCTTCATGAACACTGAAGCTTTCTTT. Translating it yields CASSRSQGFMNTEAFF.

This chain uses TRBV6-5 with TRBJ2-7; D tentatively fits TRBD1 or TRBD2 (5 bases each). With 0 bases removed from V and 5 bases from J, the gap between germline ends came to 14 bases. CDR3 length equals 15 residues. Germline CDR1 and CDR2: MNHEY and SVGAGI. The CDR3 region has the DNA TGTGCCAGCAGTTACTCCCGGGACCGCAATCACGAGCAGTACTTC. It encodes CASSYSRDRNHEQYF.

The V call is TRBV12-3 or TRBV12-4, the J call TRBJ1-2; no clear D gene. The V end lost 6 bases, the J end lost 1 base, and 6 bases lay between the germline ends. The CDR3 length is 12 residues. Here the CDR3 reads CASRLSNYGYTF. CDR3 in DNA: TGTGCCAGCAGGTTAAGTAACTATGGCTACACCTTC.

The V call is TRBV5-4, the J call TRBJ2-1, with 11 bases matching TRBD2. From germline, CDR1 is SGHNT and CDR2 YYREEE (reference sequence). CDR3 size: 16 residues. The V gene end was trimmed by 5 bases and the J gene end by 4 bases; junction bases not matched to a gene: 8. The CDR3 nucleotides read TGTGCCAGCAGTTACATAGCGGGGGGGCCGTACAATGAGCAGTTCTTC. It yields the protein CASSYIAGGPYNEQFF.